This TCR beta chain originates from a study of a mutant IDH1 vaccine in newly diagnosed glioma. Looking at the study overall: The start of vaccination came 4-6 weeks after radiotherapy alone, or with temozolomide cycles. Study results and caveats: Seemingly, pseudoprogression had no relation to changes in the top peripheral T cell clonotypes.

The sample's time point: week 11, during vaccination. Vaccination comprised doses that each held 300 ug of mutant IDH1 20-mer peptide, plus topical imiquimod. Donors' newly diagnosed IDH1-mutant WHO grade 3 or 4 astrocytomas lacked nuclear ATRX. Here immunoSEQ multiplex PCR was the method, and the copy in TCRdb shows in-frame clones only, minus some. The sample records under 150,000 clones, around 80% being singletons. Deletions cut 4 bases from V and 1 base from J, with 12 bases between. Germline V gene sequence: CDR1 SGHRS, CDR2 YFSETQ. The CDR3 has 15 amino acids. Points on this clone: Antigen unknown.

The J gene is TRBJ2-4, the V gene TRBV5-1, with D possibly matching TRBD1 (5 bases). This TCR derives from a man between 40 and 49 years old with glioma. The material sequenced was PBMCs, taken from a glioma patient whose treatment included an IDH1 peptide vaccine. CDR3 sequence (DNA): TGCGCCAGCAGCCCGTCGACAGTGGCCAAAAACATTCAGTACTTC. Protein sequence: CASSPSTVAKNIQYF.